This T cell receptor (beta chain) was recorded in a study of metastatic and nonmetastatic thyroid tumors. Original processing methods: Between-group CDR3 differences, defined by clinicopathological status, yielded a distant-metastasis classifier for papillary thyroid cancer. MiXCR was used by TCRdb to re-call the PCR reads. Clone size and V and J calls follow TCRdb, not the original study. The table has some 21,000 clones, roughly 25% seen once; the top ten hold about 3.5%. Among the patients, none had received any treatment before thyroid surgery. Trimming removed 2 bases at V and 0 bases at J, with 17 bases between. Germline loops: CDR1 SGHAT, CDR2 FQDESV (reference sequence). The CDR3 runs 17 residues.

Sample: blood. This sequence was found in a male donor with papillary thyroid cancer or a benign thyroid nodule (not recorded which). Some clones in this sample may be carry-over from other donors' samples. This rearrangement joins TRBV11-1 to TRBJ2-7; D gene unclear. CDR3 amino acids: CASSLWEGGRTSYEQYF. The CDR3 nucleotides read TGTGCCAGCAGCTTATGGGAAGGCGGACGCACCTCCTACGAGCAGTACTTC.